The next 16 T cell receptor beta chains were all read from a single sample in a study of blood T cell repertoires in COVID-19. This table comes from immunoSEQ multiplex PCR, and its TCRdb copy is limited to in-frame clones, with some not included. The table has more than 95,000 clones, around nine tenths seen once. Sequencing was performed on peripheral blood. These TCRs come from a human donor in a cohort sampled during active COVID-19.

This chain connects TRBV4-3 to TRBJ1-1; the D is unclear. Germline loops: CDR1 LGHNA, CDR2 YSLEER. The CDR3 has 12 residues. Trimming pared 5 bases from V and 8 bases from J, leaving 12 bases between. This CDR3 is CASSGPTREAFF. The CDR3 nucleotides read TGCGCCAGCAGCGGCCCAACAAGAGAAGCTTTCTTT.

The rearrangement links TRBV19 to TRBJ1-2; 9 bases fit TRBD1. This CDR3 has 14 amino acids. V was clipped by 8 bases and J by 6 bases; unmatched bases: 10. Germline V gene lookup returns CDR1 LNHDA and CDR2 SQIVND (reference sequence). The CDR3 loop reads CASRPGQGVHGYTF. The CDR3 DNA follows: TGTGCCAGTCGACCGGGACAGGGCGTACATGGCTACACCTTC.

The chain is built from TRBV6-1 and TRBJ2-7; weak D call: TRBD1 (6 bases). Trimming pared 3 bases from V and 0 bases from J, leaving 9 bases between. CDR3 length equals 14 residues. Germline CDR1 reads MNHNS; CDR2 reads SASEGT. CDR3 in amino acids: CASSDQQGSYEQYF. The DNA of the CDR3 is TGTGCCAGCAGTGACCAACAGGGCTCCTACGAGCAGTACTTC.

The rearrangement joins TRBV4-1 to TRBJ2-2; possibly TRBD2 for D (5 bases). Germline CDR1 and CDR2: MGHRA and YSYEKL. The CDR3 extends over 18 amino acids. V lost 0 bases to trimming and J lost 7 bases, with 21 bases between them. The CDR3 DNA reads as TGCGCCAGCAGCCAAGAACTCACGTGGGAGAAGCTTGACGGGGAGCTGTTTTTT. Translating gives CASSQELTWEKLDGELFF.

V usage is TRBV19 and J usage is TRBJ2-7; a weak D match, TRBD1 (5 bases). The V gene lost 6 bases and the J gene lost 2 bases, with 14 bases spanning the gap. The CDR3 is 14 amino acids. Per germline, CDR1 LNHDA and CDR2 SQIVND (reference sequence). This CDR3 is CASSQQVRAYEQYF. Here the CDR3 DNA reads TGTGCCAGTAGCCAACAGGTGAGAGCCTACGAGCAGTACTTC.

Only one count was recorded for this clone. V and J are TRBV7-9 and TRBJ2-3; 8 positions match TRBD1. The germline gives CDR1 SEHNR, CDR2 FQNEAQ (reference sequence). Losses at the gene ends were 5 bases for V and 3 bases for J; bases not matched to a gene: 4. This CDR3 is 14 amino acids long. The CDR3 region has the DNA TGTGCCAGCAGCCCCGGACAGGGAACAGATACGCAGTATTTT. Its translation: CASSPGQGTDTQYF. The variable domain in full, completed from reference TRBV7-9 and TRBJ2-3, reads DTGVSQNPRHKITKRGQNVTFRCDPISEHNRLYWYRQTLGQGPEFLTYFQNEAQLEKSRLLSDRFSAERPKGSFSTLEIQRTEQGDSAMYLCASSPGQGTDTQYFGPGTRLTVL.

The CDR3 sequence: CASSAGVGTPEGEQFF. For the CDR3, the DNA is TGTGCCAGCAGTGCCGGGGTCGGGACTCCGGAGGGGGAGCAGTTCTTC. V is TRBV6-4 and J is TRBJ2-1; possible D gene TRBD2, 6 bases. Germline assignment: CDR1 MRHNA and CDR2 SNTAGT. Trimming took 4 bases from V and 10 from J, leaving 23 bases between them. This CDR3 has 16 residues.

The chain has TRBV30 and TRBJ1-2; D unclear. V lost 4 bases and J 1 base, leaving 13 bases between the germline ends. Germline V gene lookup returns CDR1 GTSNPN and CDR2 SVGIG (reference sequence). The CDR3 totals 14 residues. The CDR3 region is CAWTNGRHNYGYTF. CDR3 nucleotide sequence: TGTGCCTGGACAAACGGTCGACATAACTATGGCTACACCTTC.

The rearrangement uses TRBV19 and TRBJ1-1, with TRBD1 identical over 9 bases. The CDR3 loop spans 15 amino acids. CDR1 and CDR2 from the germline V gene are LNHDA and SQIVND (reference sequence). V shed 6 bases, J shed 1 base, and the junction held 6 bases outside the gene matches. This CDR3 reads CASRKTGGANTEAFF. The CDR3 coding sequence is TGTGCCAGTAGGAAAACAGGGGGCGCGAACACTGAAGCTTTCTTT.

The chain couples TRBV6-5 to TRBJ1-2, with 10 bases aligning to TRBD1. Unmatched junction bases numbered 8, after V lost 7 bases and J lost 6 bases. The CDR3 covers 14 residues. CDR1 MNHEY and CDR2 SVGAGI come from the germline V gene. In DNA form, the CDR3 reads TGTGCCAGCATAGACAGGGGGCGCCGGGATGGCTACACCTTC. Translating gives CASIDRGRRDGYTF.

The chain carries TRBV21-1 and TRBJ2-1; the table's D call of TRBD1 was not tested on the DNA. TRBV21-1 corresponds to a pseudogene. The CDR3 spans 15 residues. The CDR3 region has the DNA TGTGCCAGCGCCCCAAGACAGGCCTTTGGCAATGAGCAGTTCTTC. It is translated as CASAPRQAFGNEQFF.

V and J are TRBV19 and TRBJ1-3; tentative D call: TRBD1 (5 bases). V lost 6 bases to trimming and J lost 0 bases, with 9 bases between them. From germline, CDR1 is LNHDA and CDR2 SQIVND (reference sequence). CDR3 size: 14 residues. The CDR3 bases are TGTGCCAGTAGGGGGCCGATCTCTGGAAACACCATATATTTT. It encodes CASRGPISGNTIYF.

The V gene is TRBV9, the J gene TRBJ2-7, with 7 bases that match TRBD2. Germline CDR1 is SGDLS and CDR2 is YYNGEE. V was pared by 0 bases and J by 4 bases, with 7 bases of the junction left unmatched. The CDR3 covers 15 residues. The DNA for the CDR3 is TGTGCCAGCAGCGTAGATCCGGGGGGATTATACGAGCAGTACTTC. This codes for CASSVDPGGLYEQYF.

The rearrangement uses TRBV19 and TRBJ2-1; TRBD2 matches 11 bases. CDR1 and CDR2 from the germline V gene are LNHDA and SQIVND (reference sequence). Trimming cost V 3 bases and J 8 bases; bases outside gene matches: 6. This CDR3 comprises 15 residues. The CDR3 reads CASSIGTSGLDEQFF. CDR3 DNA: TGTGCCAGTAGTATCGGGACTAGCGGACTGGATGAGCAGTTCTTC.

The V and J genes are TRBV28 and TRBJ2-7, with 14 bases aligning to TRBD2. This CDR3 region has 15 residues. The germline V gene has CDR1 MDHEN and CDR2 SYDVKM. V was pared by 6 bases and J by 3 bases, with 4 bases of the junction left unmatched. The DNA for the CDR3 is TGTGCCAGCAGCCTCGGACTAGCGGGAGGCTACGAGCAGTACTTC. This sequence encodes CASSLGLAGGYEQYF.

The J gene is TRBJ1-2, the V gene TRBV5-4, with TRBD1 matching 7 bases. The trim removed 4 bases at V and 5 bases at J, leaving 11 bases unmatched. The CDR3 covers 15 residues. From germline, CDR1 is SGHNT and CDR2 YYREEE (reference sequence). The CDR3 loop reads CASSRPDRSFYGYTF. DNA for the CDR3: TGTGCCAGCAGCCGCCCGGACAGGTCGTTTTATGGCTACACCTTC. Together with reference TRBV5-4 and TRBJ1-2, the CDR3 gives the full variable domain: ETGVTQSPTHLIKTRGQQVTLRCSSQSGHNTVSWYQQALGQGPQFIFQYYREEENGRGNFPPRFSGLQFPNYSSELNVNALELDDSALYLCASSRPDRSFYGYTFGSGTRLTVV.